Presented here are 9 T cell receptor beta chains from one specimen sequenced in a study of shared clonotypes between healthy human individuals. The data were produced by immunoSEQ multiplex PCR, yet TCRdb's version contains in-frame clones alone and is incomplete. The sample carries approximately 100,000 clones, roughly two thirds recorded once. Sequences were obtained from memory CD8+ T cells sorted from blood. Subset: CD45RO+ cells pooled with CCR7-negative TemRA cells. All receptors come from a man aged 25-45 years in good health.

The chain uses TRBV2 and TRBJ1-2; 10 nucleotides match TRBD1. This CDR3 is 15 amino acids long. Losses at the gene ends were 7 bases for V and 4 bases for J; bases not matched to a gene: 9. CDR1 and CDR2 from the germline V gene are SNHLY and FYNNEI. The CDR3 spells CASKWDRGVVYGYTF. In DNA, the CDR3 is TGTGCCAGCAAATGGGACAGGGGCGTCGTCTATGGCTACACCTTC. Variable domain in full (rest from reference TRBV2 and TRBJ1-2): EPEVTQTPSHQVTQMGQEVILRCVPISNHLYFYWYRQILGQKVEFLVSFYNNEISEKSEIFDDQFSVERPDGSNFTLKIRSTKLEDSAMYFCASKWDRGVVYGYTFGSGTRLTVV.

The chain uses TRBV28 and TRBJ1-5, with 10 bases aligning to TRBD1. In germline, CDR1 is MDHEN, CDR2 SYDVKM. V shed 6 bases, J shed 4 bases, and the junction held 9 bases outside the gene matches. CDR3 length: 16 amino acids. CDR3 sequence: CASRTGQGVMNQPQHF. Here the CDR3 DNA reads TGTGCCAGCAGGACCGGACAGGGGGTGATGAATCAGCCCCAGCATTTT.

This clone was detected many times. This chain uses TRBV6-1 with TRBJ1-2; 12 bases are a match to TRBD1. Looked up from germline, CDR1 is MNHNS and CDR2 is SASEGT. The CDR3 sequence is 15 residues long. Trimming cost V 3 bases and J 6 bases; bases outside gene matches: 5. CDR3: CASSDTGTGGHGYTF. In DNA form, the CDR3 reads TGTGCCAGCAGTGATACCGGGACAGGGGGCCATGGCTACACCTTC.

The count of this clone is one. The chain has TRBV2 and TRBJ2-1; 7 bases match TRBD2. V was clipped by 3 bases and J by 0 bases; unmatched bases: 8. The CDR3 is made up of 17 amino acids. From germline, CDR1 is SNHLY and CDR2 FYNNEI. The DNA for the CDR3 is TGTGCCAGCAGTGATTCCGTTAGCGGGCCCTCCTACAATGAGCAGTTCTTC. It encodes CASSDSVSGPSYNEQFF.

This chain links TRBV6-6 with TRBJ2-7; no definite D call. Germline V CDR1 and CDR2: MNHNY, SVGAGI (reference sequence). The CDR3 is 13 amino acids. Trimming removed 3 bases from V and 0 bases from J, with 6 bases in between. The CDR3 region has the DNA TGTGCCAGCAGTTATGAGAGCTCCTACGAGCAGTACTTC. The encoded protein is CASSYESSYEQYF.

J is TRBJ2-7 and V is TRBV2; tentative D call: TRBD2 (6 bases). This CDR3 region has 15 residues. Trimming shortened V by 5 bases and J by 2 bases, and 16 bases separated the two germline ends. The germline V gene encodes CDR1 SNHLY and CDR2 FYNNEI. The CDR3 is CASSNTGTYAYEQYF. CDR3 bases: TGTGCCAGCAGTAACACCGGGACTTATGCCTACGAGCAGTACTTC.

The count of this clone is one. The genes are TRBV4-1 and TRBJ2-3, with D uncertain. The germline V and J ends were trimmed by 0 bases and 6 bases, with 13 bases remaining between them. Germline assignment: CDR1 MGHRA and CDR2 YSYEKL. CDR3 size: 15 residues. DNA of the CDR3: TGCGCCAGCAGCCAAGATCGGGTACCGCGGGATACGCAGTATTTT. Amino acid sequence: CASSQDRVPRDTQYF.

CDR3 nucleotides: TGTGCCAGCAGCTCCGCAGGCCCTGGGGCCAACGTCCTGACTTTC. Its translation: CASSSAGPGANVLTF. The V and J genes are TRBV7-8 and TRBJ2-6; D is ambiguous. Germline V gives CDR1 SGHVS, CDR2 FQNEAQ. This CDR3 is 15 amino acids long. V was shortened by 4 bases and J by 2 bases, with 9 bases between the two germline ends.

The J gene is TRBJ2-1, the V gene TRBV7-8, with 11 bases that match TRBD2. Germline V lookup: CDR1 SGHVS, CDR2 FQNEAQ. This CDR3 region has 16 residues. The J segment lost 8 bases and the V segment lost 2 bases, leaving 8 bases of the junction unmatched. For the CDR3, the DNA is TGTGCCAGCAGCTTACCGATACTAGCGGGAGAGGATGAGCAGTTCTTC. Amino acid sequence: CASSLPILAGEDEQFF.